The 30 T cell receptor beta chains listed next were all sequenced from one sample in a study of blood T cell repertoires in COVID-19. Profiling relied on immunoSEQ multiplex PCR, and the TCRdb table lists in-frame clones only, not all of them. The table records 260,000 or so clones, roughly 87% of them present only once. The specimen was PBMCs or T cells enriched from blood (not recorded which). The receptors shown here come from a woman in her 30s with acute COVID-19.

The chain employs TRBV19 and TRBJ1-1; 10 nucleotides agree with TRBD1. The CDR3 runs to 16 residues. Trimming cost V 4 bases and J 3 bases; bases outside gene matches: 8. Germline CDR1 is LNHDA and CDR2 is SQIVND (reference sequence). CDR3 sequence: CASSKGRQGADTEAFF. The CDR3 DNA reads TGTGCCAGTAGTAAGGGAAGACAGGGGGCAGACACTGAAGCTTTCTTT.

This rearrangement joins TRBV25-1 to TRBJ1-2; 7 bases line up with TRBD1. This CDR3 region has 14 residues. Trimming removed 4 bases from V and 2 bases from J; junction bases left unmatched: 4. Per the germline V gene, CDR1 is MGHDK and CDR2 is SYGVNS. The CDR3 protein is CASSAKTGNYGYTF. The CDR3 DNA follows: TGTGCCAGCAGTGCGAAGACAGGGAACTATGGCTACACCTTC.

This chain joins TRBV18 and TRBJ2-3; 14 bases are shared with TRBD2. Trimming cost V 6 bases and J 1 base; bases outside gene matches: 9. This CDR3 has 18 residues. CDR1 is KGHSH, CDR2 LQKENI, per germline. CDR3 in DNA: TGTGCCAGCTCTTTGACTAGCGGGGGGGCCCTAGGCACAGATACGCAGTATTTT. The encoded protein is CASSLTSGGALGTDTQYF.

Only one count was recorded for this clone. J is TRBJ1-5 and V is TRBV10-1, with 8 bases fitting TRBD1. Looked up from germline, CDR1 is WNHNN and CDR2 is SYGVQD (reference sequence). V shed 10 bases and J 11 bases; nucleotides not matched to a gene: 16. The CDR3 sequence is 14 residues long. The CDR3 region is CATWTGRGIRTQHF. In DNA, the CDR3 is TGCGCCACCTGGACAGGGAGGGGCATCAGAACCCAGCATTTT.

The CDR3 bases are TGTGCCAGCAGTTTAACGGGACAGGGCTTTTTCTGGCAGTACTTC. This encodes CASSLTGQGFFWQYF. V and J are TRBV27 and TRBJ2-7, with TRBD1 identical over 9 bases. The CDR3 totals 15 residues. The J segment lost 9 bases and the V segment lost 2 bases, leaving 11 bases of the junction unmatched. Germline CDR1 reads MNHEY; CDR2 reads SMNVEV (reference sequence).

CDR3 residues: CASSYARIGYTF. CDR3 coding DNA: TGTGCCAGCAGTTACGCCAGGATAGGCTACACCTTC. The chain links TRBV6-2 or TRBV6-3 to TRBJ1-2; D is unresolved. CDR3 length: 12 residues. Trimming stripped 2 bases from V and 8 bases from J, with 9 bases between. Germline CDR1 and CDR2: MNHEY and SVGEGT.

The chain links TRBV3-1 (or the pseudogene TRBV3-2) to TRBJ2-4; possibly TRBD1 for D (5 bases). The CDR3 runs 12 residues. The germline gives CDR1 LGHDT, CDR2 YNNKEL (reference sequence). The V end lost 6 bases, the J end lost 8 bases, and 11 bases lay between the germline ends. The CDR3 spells CASRGQGYIQYF. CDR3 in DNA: TGTGCCAGCAGGGGGCAGGGATACATTCAGTACTTC.

CDR3 bases: TGTGCCAGCAGCCGACCGGGACAGAGGAACACTGAAGCTTTCTTT. Its protein product is CASSRPGQRNTEAFF. The chain employs TRBV7-9 and TRBJ1-1; 7 bases line up with TRBD1. The CDR3 runs 15 residues. The germline V gene has CDR1 SEHNR and CDR2 FQNEAQ (reference sequence). Unmatched junction bases numbered 7, after V lost 5 bases and J lost 1 base.

CDR3 bases: TGTGCCAGCAGTTACTTGGACACCATCTCTGGGGCCAACGTCCTGACTTTC. It translates to CASSYLDTISGANVLTF. The chain is built from TRBV6-2 or TRBV6-3 and TRBJ2-6, with a tentative D call TRBD1 (5 bases). CDR1 and CDR2 from the germline V gene are MNHEY and SVGEGT. CDR3 size: 17 residues. V was clipped by 1 base and J by 0 bases, with 10 bases between them.

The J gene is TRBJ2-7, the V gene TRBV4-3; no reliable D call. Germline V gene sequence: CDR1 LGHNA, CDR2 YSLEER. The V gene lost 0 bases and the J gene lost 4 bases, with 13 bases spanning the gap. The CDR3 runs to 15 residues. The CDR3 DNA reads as TGCGCCAGCAGCCAAGAAGCGCCTGAACCGTACGAGCAGTACTTC. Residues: CASSQEAPEPYEQYF.

CDR3 in amino acids: CASSNTDQPQHF. The CDR3 region has the DNA TGTGCCAGCAGCAACACCGATCAGCCCCAGCATTTT. The V call is TRBV3-1 (or the pseudogene TRBV3-2), the J call TRBJ1-5; D gene unclear. The ends were cut back, 5 bases at V and 5 bases at J, with 7 bases in the middle. The CDR3 is 12 amino acids. Germline V gene lookup returns CDR1 LGHDT and CDR2 YNNKEL (reference sequence).

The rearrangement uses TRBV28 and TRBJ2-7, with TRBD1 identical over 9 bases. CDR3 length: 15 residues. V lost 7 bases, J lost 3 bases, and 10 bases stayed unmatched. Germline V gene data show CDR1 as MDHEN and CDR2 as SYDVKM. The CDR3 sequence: CASIRGQGGFYEQYF. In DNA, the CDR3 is TGTGCCAGCATACGGGGACAGGGAGGGTTCTACGAGCAGTACTTC.

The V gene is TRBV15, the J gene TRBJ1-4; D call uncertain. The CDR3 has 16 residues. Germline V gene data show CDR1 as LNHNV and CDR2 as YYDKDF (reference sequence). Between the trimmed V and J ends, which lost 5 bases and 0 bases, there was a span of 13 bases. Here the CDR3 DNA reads TGTGCCACCAGCCGCGAGCAGGATCCAACTAATGAAAAACTGTTTTTT. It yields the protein CATSREQDPTNEKLFF.

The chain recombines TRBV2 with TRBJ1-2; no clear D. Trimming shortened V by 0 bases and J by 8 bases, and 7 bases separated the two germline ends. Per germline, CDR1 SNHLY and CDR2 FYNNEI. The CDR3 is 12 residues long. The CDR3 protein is CASSEARRGYTF. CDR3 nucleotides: TGTGCCAGCAGTGAAGCTAGGAGGGGCTACACCTTC.

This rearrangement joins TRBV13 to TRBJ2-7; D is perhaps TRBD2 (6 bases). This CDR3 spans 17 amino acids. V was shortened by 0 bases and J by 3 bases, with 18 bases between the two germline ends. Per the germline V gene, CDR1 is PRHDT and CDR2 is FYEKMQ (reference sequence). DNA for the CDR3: TGTGCCAGCAGCTTAGGGGAGGGAGGAGGGACTCTCTACGAGCAGTACTTC. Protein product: CASSLGEGGGTLYEQYF.

CDR3 coding DNA: TGTGCCAGTAGTTTACACAGGGTGTTAGGTTACGATCAGCCCCAGCATTTT. Translation: CASSLHRVLGYDQPQHF. The chain couples TRBV19 to TRBJ1-5; possible D gene TRBD1, 6 bases. The CDR3 has 17 residues. The V gene's germline CDR1 is LNHDA and CDR2 SQIVND (reference sequence). V lost 5 bases, J lost 5 bases, and 22 bases lay in between.

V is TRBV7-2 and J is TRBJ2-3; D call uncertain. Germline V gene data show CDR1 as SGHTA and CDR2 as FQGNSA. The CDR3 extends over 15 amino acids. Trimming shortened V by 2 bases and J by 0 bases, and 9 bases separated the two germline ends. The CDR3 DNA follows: TGTGCCAGCAGCTTACCCTCAACTAGCACAGATACGCAGTATTTT. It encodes CASSLPSTSTDTQYF. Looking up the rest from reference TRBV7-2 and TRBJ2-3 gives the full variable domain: GAGVSQSPSNKVTEKGKDVELRCDPISGHTALYWYRQSLGQGLEFLIYFQGNSAPDKSGLPSDRFSAERTGGSVSTLTIQRTQQEDSAVYLCASSLPSTSTDTQYFGPGTRLTVL.

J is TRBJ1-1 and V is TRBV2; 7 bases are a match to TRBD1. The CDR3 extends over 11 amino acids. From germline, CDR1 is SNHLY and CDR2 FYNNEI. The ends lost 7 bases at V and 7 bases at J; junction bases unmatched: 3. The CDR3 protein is CASTGTVEAFF. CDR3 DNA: TGTGCCAGCACTGGGACAGTTGAAGCTTTCTTT.

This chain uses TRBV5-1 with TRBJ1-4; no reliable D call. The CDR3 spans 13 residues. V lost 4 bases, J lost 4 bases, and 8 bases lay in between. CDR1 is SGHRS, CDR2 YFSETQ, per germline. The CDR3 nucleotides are TGCGCCAGCAGCCGGGATGTTAATGAAAAACTGTTTTTT. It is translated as CASSRDVNEKLFF.

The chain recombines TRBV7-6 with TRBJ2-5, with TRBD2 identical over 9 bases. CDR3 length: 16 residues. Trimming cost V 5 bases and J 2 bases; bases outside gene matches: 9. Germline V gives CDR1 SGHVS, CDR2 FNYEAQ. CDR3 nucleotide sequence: TGTGCCAGCAGCACCCTGAGCGGGGGGTTTCAAGAGACCCAGTACTTC. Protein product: CASSTLSGGFQETQYF.

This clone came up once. The CDR3 loop reads CASSLLAGHTYEQYF. In nucleotides, the CDR3 is TGTGCCAGCAGCTTACTGGCTGGGCATACCTACGAGCAGTACTTC. The chain couples TRBV11-2 to TRBJ2-7; D is undetermined. Germline CDR1 is SGHAT and CDR2 is FQNNGV. The CDR3 is 15 residues long. The germline V and J ends were trimmed by 2 bases and 2 bases, with 13 bases remaining between them.

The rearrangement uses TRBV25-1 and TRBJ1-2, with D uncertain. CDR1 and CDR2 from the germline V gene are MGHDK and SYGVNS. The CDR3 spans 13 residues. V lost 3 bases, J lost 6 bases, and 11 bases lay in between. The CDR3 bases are TGTGCCAGCAGTGAGCGGGCAGCAGATGGCTACACCTTC. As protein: CASSERAADGYTF.

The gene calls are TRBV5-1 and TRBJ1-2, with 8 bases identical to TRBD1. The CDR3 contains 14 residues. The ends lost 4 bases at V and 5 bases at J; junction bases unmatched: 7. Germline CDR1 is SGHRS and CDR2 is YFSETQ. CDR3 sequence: CASSKGQGGYGYTF. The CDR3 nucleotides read TGCGCCAGCAGCAAAGGACAGGGCGGTTATGGCTACACCTTC.

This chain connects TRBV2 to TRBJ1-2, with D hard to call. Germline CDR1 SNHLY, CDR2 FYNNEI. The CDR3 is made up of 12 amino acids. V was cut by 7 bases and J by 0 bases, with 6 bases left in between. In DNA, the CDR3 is TGTGCCAGCAAGCCGACTAACTATGGCTACACCTTC. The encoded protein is CASKPTNYGYTF.

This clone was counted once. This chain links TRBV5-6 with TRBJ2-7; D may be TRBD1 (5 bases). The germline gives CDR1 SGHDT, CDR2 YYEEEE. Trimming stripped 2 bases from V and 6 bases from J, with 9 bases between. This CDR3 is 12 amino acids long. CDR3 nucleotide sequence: TGTGCCAGCAGCTTTCAGGGTGGCGAGCAGTACTTC. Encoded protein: CASSFQGGEQYF. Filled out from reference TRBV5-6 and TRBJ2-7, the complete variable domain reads DAGVTQSPTHLIKTRGQQVTLRCSPKSGHDTVSWYQQALGQGPQFIFQYYEEEERQRGNFPDRFSGHQFPNYSSELNVNALLLGDSALYLCASSFQGGEQYFGPGTRLTVT.

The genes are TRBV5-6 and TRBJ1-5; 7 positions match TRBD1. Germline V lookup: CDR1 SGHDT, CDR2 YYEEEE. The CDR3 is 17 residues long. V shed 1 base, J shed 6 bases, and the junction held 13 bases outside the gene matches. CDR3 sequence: CASSLSTWFRGRQPQHF. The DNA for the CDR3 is TGTGCCAGCAGCTTGTCTACCTGGTTTAGGGGGCGTCAGCCCCAGCATTTT.

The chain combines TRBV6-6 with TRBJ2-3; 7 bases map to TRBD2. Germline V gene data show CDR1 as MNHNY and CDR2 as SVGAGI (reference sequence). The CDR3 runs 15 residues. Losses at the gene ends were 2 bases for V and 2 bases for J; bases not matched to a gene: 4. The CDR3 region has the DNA TGTGCCAGCAGTTACCAGCGGGGTAACACAGATACGCAGTATTTT. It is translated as CASSYQRGNTDTQYF.

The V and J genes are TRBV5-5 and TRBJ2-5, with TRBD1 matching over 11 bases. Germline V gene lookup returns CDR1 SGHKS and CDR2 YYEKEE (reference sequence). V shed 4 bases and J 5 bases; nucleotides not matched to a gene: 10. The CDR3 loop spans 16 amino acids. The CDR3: CASSPRTGGAGETQYF. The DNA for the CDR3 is TGTGCCAGCAGCCCCAGGACAGGGGGCGCCGGGGAGACCCAGTACTTC.

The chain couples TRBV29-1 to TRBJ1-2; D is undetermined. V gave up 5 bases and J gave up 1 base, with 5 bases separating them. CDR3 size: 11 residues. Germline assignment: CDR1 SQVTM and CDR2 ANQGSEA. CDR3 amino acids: CSVSRNYGYTF. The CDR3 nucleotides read TGCAGCGTTTCGCGTAACTATGGCTACACCTTC.

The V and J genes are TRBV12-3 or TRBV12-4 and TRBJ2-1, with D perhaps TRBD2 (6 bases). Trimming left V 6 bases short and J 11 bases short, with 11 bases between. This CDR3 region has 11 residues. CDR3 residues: CASREGTKQFF. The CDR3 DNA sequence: TGTGCCAGCAGGGAGGGAACGAAGCAGTTCTTC.